This T cell receptor (beta chain) was recorded in a study of T cells in Graves' hyperthyroidism and ophthalmopathy. RNA transcripts were the template for amplifying TCR beta CDR3 regions. The HTBI set primed first-round TCR CDR3 RT-PCR. TCRdb re-derived calls from the multiplex PCR reads in MiXCR, one entry per CDR3 protein. The table lists some 700,000 distinct CDR3 sequences, 17% of them singletons. Broader study findings: Most thyroid clonotypes expanded above 0.001 appeared in blood too. A model of 13 V-J pairs discriminated ophthalmopathy from stable hyperthyroidism.

This clonotype was counted many times. Its antigen is currently unknown. Absence of ophthalmopathy progression within 18 months defined stable Graves' hyperthyroidism. The PBMCs had their origin in roughly 10 ml of fresh peripheral blood. CDR3 length: 17 amino acids. Trimming at V came to 3 bases and at J to 4 bases, leaving 6 bases not matched to a gene. From germline, CDR1 is MNHEY and CDR2 SMNVEV (reference sequence). The rearrangement uses TRBV27 and TRBJ2-1, with 13 bases fitting TRBD2. The sequencing input was blood. This TCR was recovered from a man aged 45-60 years with Graves' hyperthyroidism. The CDR3 protein is CASSFWTSGSRYNEQFF. In DNA, the CDR3 is TGTGCCAGCAGTTTTTGGACTAGCGGGAGTAGGTACAATGAGCAGTTCTTC.